This TCR beta chain is from a study of human T cells and chemical hapten exposure. Study-level information: TCR yield per sample varied, mainly due to pooled library volumes. The study's findings and limits: TCRs whose frequency exceeded 1 in 1000 remained the same following DPC sensitization.

Attachment of unique molecular identifiers to individual cDNA molecules was performed in the library. In the original workflow: The number of TCRs in each sample had a median of approximately 99,000 and spanned about 23,224 to 700,000. TCRdb re-derived calls from the 5' RACE reads in MiXCR, one entry per CDR3 protein. These V and J calls derive from TCRdb rather than the authors' analysis. The sample has about 140,000 distinct CDR3 sequences, around 4% seen once. Germline CDR1 and CDR2: MNHEY and SVGAGI. The CDR3 is 17 residues long. This clonotype was recorded at least ten times. Its antigen is still unknown. The junction does not match germline at one end; this may be a read error. Total RNA was isolated from whole blood that had not been fractionated.

The gene calls are TRBV6-5 and TRBJ2-4, with D tentatively TRBD2 (7 bases). The TCR comes from a female donor in good health. The CDR3 protein is CASSQALGGVAKNIKYF. Written as DNA, the CDR3 is TGTGCCAGCAGTCAAGCCCTAGGGGGGGTAGCCAAAAACATTAAGTACTTC.